These 7 T cell receptor beta chains came from one sample sequenced in a study of patients and donors after allogeneic stem cell transplantation. TCRdb processed the RT-PCR reads anew with MiXCR; each CDR3 protein has one entry. This table has 900,000 to 1,000,000 distinct CDR3 sequences, approximately 18% appearing once. The specimen sequenced was blood, either unsorted or a sorted T cell fraction (not recorded which). Receptors originate from a human donor who was either an allogeneic HSCT recipient or a stem cell or donor lymphocyte infusion donor (not recorded which). It is not recorded whose cells these are; they may come from a transplant donor.

V is TRBV29-1 and J is TRBJ1-2, with TRBD1 as a possible D gene (5 bases). In germline, CDR1 is SQVTM, CDR2 ANQGSEA. Trimming removed 6 bases from V and 6 bases from J, with 11 bases in between. The CDR3 has 11 amino acids. DNA for the CDR3: TGCAGCGTAGGGACCGCCAATGGCTACACCTTC. Its protein product is CSVGTANGYTF.

Ten or more counts support this clonotype. This rearrangement joins TRBV27 to TRBJ2-3; TRBD2 might be the D (5 bases). V was shortened by 2 bases and J by 5 bases, with 11 bases between the two germline ends. The CDR3 runs to 14 residues. Germline CDR1 reads MNHEY; CDR2 reads SMNVEV (reference sequence). CDR3: CASSLERGRDTQYF. The CDR3 nucleotides are TGTGCCAGCAGTTTAGAGCGAGGGAGAGATACGCAGTATTTT.

The chain recombines TRBV29-1 with TRBJ1-1; D may be TRBD1 (6 bases). Between the trimmed V and J ends, which lost 4 bases and 0 bases, there was a span of 15 bases. Germline V gene data show CDR1 as SQVTM and CDR2 as ANQGSEA. This CDR3 has 15 residues. In nucleotides, the CDR3 is TGCAGCGTTGGGGCCTTCAGGGGTTTGAACACTGAAGCTTTCTTT. Residues: CSVGAFRGLNTEAFF.

This chain connects TRBV9 to TRBJ2-3; 9 bases line up with TRBD2. The CDR3 spans 17 residues. Per germline, CDR1 SGDLS and CDR2 YYNGEE. With 3 bases clipped from V and 0 bases from J, the junction kept 8 bases outside the gene matches. The CDR3 region has the DNA TGTGCCAGCAGCGGAGTCGATAGCGGGAGTAGCACAGATACGCAGTATTTT. Translation gives CASSGVDSGSSTDTQYF.

This clonotype was counted between two and nine times. The chain couples TRBV7-6 to TRBJ1-6; D gene uncertain. The germline gives CDR1 SGHVS, CDR2 FNYEAQ. V lost 6 bases, J lost 5 bases, and 11 bases lay in between. The CDR3 consists of 14 residues. Here the CDR3 DNA reads TGTGCCAGCAGTTCTCGGACCGATAATTCACCCCTCCACTTT. Translation gives CASSSRTDNSPLHF.

V and J are TRBV24-1 and TRBJ2-7; 7 positions agree with TRBD1. In germline, CDR1 is KGHDR, CDR2 SFDVKD. This CDR3 comprises 15 residues. V trimming: 2 bases; J trimming: 1 base; junction bases outside the gene matches: 4. The CDR3 DNA is TGTGCCACCAGTGATTCCGGGACAGCGTCCTACGAGCAGTACTTC. The encoded protein is CATSDSGTASYEQYF.

This clonotype turned up a few times. The chain combines TRBV2 with TRBJ1-6, with unresolved D. From germline, CDR1 is SNHLY and CDR2 FYNNEI. The CDR3 covers 13 residues. V lost 7 bases, J lost 0 bases, and 4 bases lay in between. Here the CDR3 reads CASMASYNSPLHF. CDR3 sequence (DNA): TGTGCCAGCATGGCCTCCTATAATTCACCCCTCCACTTT. Complete variable domain (other parts from reference TRBV2 and TRBJ1-6): EPEVTQTPSHQVTQMGQEVILRCVPISNHLYFYWYRQILGQKVEFLVSFYNNEISEKSEIFDDQFSVERPDGSNFTLKIRSTKLEDSAMYFCASMASYNSPLHFGNGTRLTVT.